This T cell receptor beta chain was obtained from a study of shared clonotypes between healthy human individuals. This clone is a singleton in its sample. What it binds is unknown. The study's findings and limits: What naive subsets generally showed was a larger estimated richness than memory subsets showed.

V lost 0 bases to trimming and J lost 0 bases, with 12 bases between them. Germline V gene sequence: CDR1 SGDLS, CDR2 YYNGEE. There are 17 residues in the CDR3. Profiled with immunoSEQ multiplex PCR; TCRdb holds only in-frame clones, not every one. This sample has about 2 million clones, with approximately 95% found just once. The sequencing sample was made of naive CD4+ T cells sorted from blood. Documented subset: CD45RA+ positively selected. This TCR derives from a man between 18 and 29 years old in good health. The chain carries TRBV9 and TRBJ1-4; D unresolved. Here the CDR3 DNA reads TGTGCCAGCAGCGTAGCTCTAGGCGAAACAACTAATGAAAAACTGTTTTTT. It codes for CASSVALGETTNEKLFF.